Described below is a single T cell receptor (beta chain) sequence and its context. The read gets to within 3 residues of the CDR3 end, and the germline J gene fills in the rest. The assay was immunoSEQ multiplex PCR, and TCRdb's table has in-frame clones only and misses some. The listing contains 18,000 or so clones. The germline V gene encodes CDR1 LNHDA and CDR2 SQIVND (reference sequence). CDR3 length: 18 residues. Losses at the gene ends were 4 bases for V and 0 bases for J; bases not matched to a gene: 13. The entry originates in a study of T cells in women clearing cervical HPV infection. Looking at the study overall: Controls were women whose single incident HPV16 infection cleared within 12 months without precancer or cancer.

The source of this sequence is a woman aged 18 to 75 with a cervical HPV16 infection that either progressed to CIN3+ or cleared (not recorded which). The J gene is TRBJ2-3, the V gene TRBV19; 7 bases line up with TRBD2. Sequencing was carried out using blood buffy coat. CDR3 in amino acids: CASSNPTSANTSTDTQYF. Partial CDR3 DNA: TGTGCCAGTAGTAACCCCACTAGCGCGAATACTAGCACAGATACG.